This T cell receptor beta chain derives from a study of blood T cells in healthy people across ages. Study conclusions and caveats: A conclusive naive versus antigen-experienced comparison was prevented by the unsorted PBMCs.

This clonotype has a handful of counts. Antigen specificity is unknown. Donation came from healthy Caucasian individuals in Russia who were aged roughly 6 to 95. With a J-beta primer mix and a sample-barcoded 5' primer, a second PCR ran about 7 to 11 cycles. The template-switch adaptor, which had 12 random nucleotides, put a tag on each cDNA molecule. TCRdb reprocessed the 5' RACE reads with MiXCR, giving one entry per CDR3 protein. This sample yields about a million distinct CDR3 sequences, of which roughly half are seen a single time; 20% to 25% belongs to the top ten. The length of the CDR3 is 20 residues. Germline loops: CDR1 SGHAT, CDR2 FQNNGV. The trim removed 3 bases at V and 2 bases at J, leaving 14 bases unmatched.

This chain connects TRBV11-2 to TRBJ2-3; 13 nucleotides agree with TRBD2. The sequenced sample consisted of blood. This receptor was obtained from an older woman in good health. The CDR3 is CASSFPETSGRSSVTDTQYF. The CDR3 DNA reads as TGTGCCAGCAGCTTCCCTGAGACTAGCGGGAGGAGTAGCGTCACAGATACGCAGTATTTT.